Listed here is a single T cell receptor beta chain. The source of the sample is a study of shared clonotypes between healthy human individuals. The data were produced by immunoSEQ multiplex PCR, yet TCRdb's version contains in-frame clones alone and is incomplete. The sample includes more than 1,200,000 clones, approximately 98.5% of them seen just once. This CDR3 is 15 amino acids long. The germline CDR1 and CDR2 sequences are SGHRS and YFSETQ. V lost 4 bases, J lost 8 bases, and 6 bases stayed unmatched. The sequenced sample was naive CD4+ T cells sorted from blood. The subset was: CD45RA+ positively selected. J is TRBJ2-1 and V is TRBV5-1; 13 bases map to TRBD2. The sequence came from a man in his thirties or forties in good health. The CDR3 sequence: CASSPRLAGGHEQFF. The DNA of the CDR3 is TGCGCCAGCAGCCCTCGACTAGCGGGAGGTCATGAGCAGTTCTTC.